Detailed here is one T cell receptor (beta chain). As yet, its antigen is unknown. The sample originates from a study of T cells expressing NK-cell markers. The CDR3 sequence is 12 residues long. Germline V gene data show CDR1 as SQVTM and CDR2 as ANQGSEA. A 5'RACE template switching approach incorporating UMIs was used to make TCR beta cDNA. TCRdb processed the 5' RACE reads again and assigns one entry to each CDR3 protein, with no DNA. Recorded for this sample: 350,000 to 400,000 distinct CDR3 sequences. Study observations and caveats: For a handful of donors, the dominant NKG2C+ clonotypes made up roughly 1.0-7.0% of their CD8+ T cells.

Sequenced material: blood T cells: a sorted CD56 or NKG2C T cell subset, CD4+ or CD8+ T cells, or bulk PBMC T cells (not recorded which). The clonotype was recovered from a woman aged 45 to 65 in good health. The rearrangement uses TRBV29-1 and TRBJ2-5; TCRdb outputs TRBD1, but without DNA this stays unchecked. The CDR3 here is CSQRGQGETQYF.